This entry features one T cell receptor beta chain sequence. These data belong to a study of blood T cell repertoires in COVID-19. Study-wide background: Sources were T cells, B-cell-depleted T cells, or PBMCs; the material itself was cDNA or gDNA.

The protocol was immunoSEQ multiplex PCR, while the TCRdb copy is restricted to in-frame clones and leaves out a portion. The table shows 140,000 to 150,000 clones, with over 75% occurring only once. The CDR3 is made up of 15 amino acids. Germline CDR1 MNHEY, CDR2 SVGAGI. Trimming stripped 6 bases from V and 0 bases from J, with 13 bases between. The source of this sequence is a woman aged 50 to 60 with acute or convalescent COVID-19. The sequencing input was peripheral blood. The V gene is TRBV6-5, the J gene TRBJ2-3, with D possibly TRBD2 on 5 matching bases. The CDR3 loop reads CASSRTRDSTDTQYF. CDR3 DNA: TGTGCCAGCAGCCGCACTAGGGATAGCACAGATACGCAGTATTTT.